The entry that follows covers one T cell receptor (beta chain) sequence. Antigen unknown. Germline assignment: CDR1 LNHDA and CDR2 SQIVND (reference sequence). V dropped 6 bases and J dropped 0 bases, with 18 bases sitting between them. The CDR3 spans 17 residues. This specimen belongs to a study of cytomegalovirus exposure and HLA in healthy donors. General study points: Some V segments, TRBV6-2 and TRBV6-3 among them, were indistinguishable and were therefore excluded.

Both 60 Vbeta primers and 13 Jbeta primers went into the PCR. The data were produced by immunoSEQ multiplex PCR, yet TCRdb's version contains in-frame clones alone and is incomplete. The repertoire holds 200,000 or so clones, with roughly 80% as singletons. The sequenced material came from PBMCs. This chain connects TRBV19 to TRBJ1-3; weak D call: TRBD1 (6 bases). This clonotype was obtained from a boy between 10 and 17 years old in good health and CMV-seronegative. This CDR3 reads CASSIIRGESSGNTIYF. The CDR3 nucleotides are TGTGCCAGTAGCATAATCAGGGGTGAGAGCTCTGGAAACACCATATATTTT.